This T cell receptor (beta chain) was documented in a study of beta chain features in type 1 diabetes. About the study: Over all samples combined, 90 million to 140 million sorted cells were examined. Study results and caveats: Cells that show high TCR expression could be over-represented by cDNA sequencing.

It was one heparinised blood draw, averaging around 110 mL, that each donor gave. This clone has a handful of counts. The target antigen is unknown. Expressed TCRB transcripts were sequenced because the isolated RNA had all been reverse transcribed beforehand. This table comes from immunoSEQ multiplex PCR, and its TCRdb copy is limited to in-frame clones, with some not included. The sample lists 300,000 to 350,000 clones; 20% were seen once. Germline V CDR1 and CDR2: SGHNT, YYREEE (reference sequence). The ends lost 3 bases at V and 4 bases at J; junction bases unmatched: 2. This CDR3 region has 13 residues.

The sequencing input was naive CD4+ T cells from blood. The chain couples TRBV5-4 to TRBJ2-7; 9 bases line up with TRBD1. The receptor's source is a woman under 30 in good health. Written as DNA, the CDR3 is TGTGCCAGCAGCTCACAGGGGGCGTACGAGCAGTACTTC. Translation: CASSSQGAYEQYF.